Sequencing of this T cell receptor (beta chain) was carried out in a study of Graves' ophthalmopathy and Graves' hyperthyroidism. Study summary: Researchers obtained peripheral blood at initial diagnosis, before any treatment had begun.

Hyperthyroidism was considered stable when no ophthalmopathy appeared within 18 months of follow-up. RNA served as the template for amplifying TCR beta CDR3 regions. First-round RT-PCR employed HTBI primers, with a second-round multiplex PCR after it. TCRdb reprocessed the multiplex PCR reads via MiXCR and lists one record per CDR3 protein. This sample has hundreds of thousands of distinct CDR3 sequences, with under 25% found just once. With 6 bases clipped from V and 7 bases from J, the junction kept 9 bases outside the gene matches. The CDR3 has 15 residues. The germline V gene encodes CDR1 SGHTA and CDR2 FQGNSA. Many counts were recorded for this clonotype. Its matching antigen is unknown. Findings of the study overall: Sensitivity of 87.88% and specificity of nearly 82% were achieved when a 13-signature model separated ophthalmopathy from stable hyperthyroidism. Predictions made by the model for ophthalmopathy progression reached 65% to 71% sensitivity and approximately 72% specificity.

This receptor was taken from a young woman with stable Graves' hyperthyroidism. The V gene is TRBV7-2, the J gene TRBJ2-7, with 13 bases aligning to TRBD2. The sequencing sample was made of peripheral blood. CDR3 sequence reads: CASRPGLAGVVEQYF. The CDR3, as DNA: TGTGCCAGCAGGCCCGGACTAGCGGGAGTAGTAGAGCAGTACTTC.